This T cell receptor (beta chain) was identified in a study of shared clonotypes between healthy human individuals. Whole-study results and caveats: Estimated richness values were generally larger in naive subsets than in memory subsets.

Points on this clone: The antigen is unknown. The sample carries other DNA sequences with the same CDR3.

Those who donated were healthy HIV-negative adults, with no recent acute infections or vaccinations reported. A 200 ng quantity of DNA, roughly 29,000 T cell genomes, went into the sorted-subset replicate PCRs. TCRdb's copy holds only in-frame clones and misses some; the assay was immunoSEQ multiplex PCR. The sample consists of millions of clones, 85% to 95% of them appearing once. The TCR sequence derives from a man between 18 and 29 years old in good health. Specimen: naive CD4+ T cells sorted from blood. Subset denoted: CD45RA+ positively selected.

For the CDR3, the DNA is TGTGCCAGCAGTTCCCGCACTAGCGGGAGCACAGATACGCAGTATTTT. Translating it yields CASSSRTSGSTDTQYF. V is TRBV27 and J is TRBJ2-3; 9 nucleotides line up with TRBD2. The V segment lost 4 bases and the J segment 0 bases; nucleotides outside the gene matches: 5. The germline V gene encodes CDR1 MNHEY and CDR2 SMNVEV (reference sequence). The CDR3 spans 16 residues.